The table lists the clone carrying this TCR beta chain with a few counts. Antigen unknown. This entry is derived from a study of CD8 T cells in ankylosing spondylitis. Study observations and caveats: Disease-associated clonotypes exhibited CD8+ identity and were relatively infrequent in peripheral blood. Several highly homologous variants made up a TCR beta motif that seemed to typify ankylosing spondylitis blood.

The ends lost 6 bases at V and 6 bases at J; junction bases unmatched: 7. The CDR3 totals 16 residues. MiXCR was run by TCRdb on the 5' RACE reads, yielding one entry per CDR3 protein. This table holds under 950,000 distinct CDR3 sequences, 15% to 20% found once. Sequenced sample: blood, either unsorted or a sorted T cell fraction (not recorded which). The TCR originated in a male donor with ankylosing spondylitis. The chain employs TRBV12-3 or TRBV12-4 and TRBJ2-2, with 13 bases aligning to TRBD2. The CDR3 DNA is TGTGCCAGCAGCCTACTAGCGGGAGGGGGTGCCGGGGAGCTGTTTTTT. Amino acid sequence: CASSLLAGGGAGELFF.